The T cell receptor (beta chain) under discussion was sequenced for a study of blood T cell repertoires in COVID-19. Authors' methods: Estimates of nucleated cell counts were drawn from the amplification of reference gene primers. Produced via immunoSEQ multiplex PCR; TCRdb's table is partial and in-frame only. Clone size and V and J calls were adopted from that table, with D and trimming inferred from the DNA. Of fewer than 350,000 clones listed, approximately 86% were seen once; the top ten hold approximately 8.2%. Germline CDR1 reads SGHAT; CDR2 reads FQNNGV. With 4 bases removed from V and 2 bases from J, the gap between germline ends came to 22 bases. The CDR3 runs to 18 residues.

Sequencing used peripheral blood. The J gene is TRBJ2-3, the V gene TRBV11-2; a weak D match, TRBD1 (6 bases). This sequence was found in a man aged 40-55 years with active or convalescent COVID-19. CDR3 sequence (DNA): TGTGCCAGCAGCTCTCCCCCTGACTTGGGGGCCTACACAGATACGCAGTATTTT. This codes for CASSSPPDLGAYTDTQYF. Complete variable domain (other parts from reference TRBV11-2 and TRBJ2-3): EAGVAQSPRYKIIEKRQSVAFWCNPISGHATLYWYQQILGQGPKLLIQFQNNGVVDDSQLPKDRFSAERLKGVDSTLKIQPAKLEDSAVYLCASSSPPDLGAYTDTQYFGPGTRLTVL.